These T cell receptor beta chains were read from a single sample in a study of shared clonotypes between healthy human individuals. Sequencing used immunoSEQ multiplex PCR; TCRdb keeps in-frame clones, though not all of them. The repertoire holds 2,500,000 or so clones, with over 85% as singletons. Sequencing was carried out using naive CD4+ T cells sorted from blood. The receptors derive from a man younger than 30 in good health. The CDR3 runs from the conserved cysteine through the conserved F or W. D genes are given only for firm matches. Where a row states a size, it is once, few, many or the class of an expanded clone; other rows omit it.

V	D	size	J	DNA	CDR3
TRBV9	NA	NA	TRBJ2-3	TGTGCCAGCAGCGCCGACAGCGGTCGCACAGATACGCAGTATTTT	CASSADSGRTDTQYF
TRBV23-1	NA	NA	TRBJ2-7	TGCGCCAGCAGGGACGGGGGCACCTACGAGCAGTACTTC	CASRDGGTYEQYF
TRBV6-5	NA	NA	TRBJ2-5	TGTGCCAGCAGCTACGGGGACTGGGAGACCCAGTACTTC	CASSYGDWETQYF
TRBV10-3	NA	once	TRBJ1-4	TGTGCCATCAGTGAAGGCTGGGGCAGCAGGAATGAAAAACTGTTTTTT	CAISEGWGSRNEKLFF
TRBV19	NA	NA	TRBJ1-1	TGTGCCAGTAGTCCCCCGGGGCAGGCGGAGAAAGCTTTCTTT	CASSPPGQAEKAFF
TRBV6-6	NA	NA	TRBJ1-2	TGTGCCAGCAGTTACGGCGGGGGCGGTAACTATGGCTACACCTTC	CASSYGGGGNYGYTF
TRBV27	NA	NA	TRBJ1-6	TGTGCCAGCAGTTACAGGGCTCCGGATTCACCCCTCCACTTT	CASSYRAPDSPLHF
TRBV5-1	NA	few	TRBJ2-7	TGCGCCAGCAGCTTGCCCAGGTCCTACGAGCAGTACTTC	CASSLPRSYEQYF
TRBV19	TRBD1	NA	TRBJ2-1	TGTGCCAGTAGTATGGGACAGGGGGACTACAATGAGCAGTTCTTC	CASSMGQGDYNEQFF
TRBV30	NA	NA	TRBJ2-7	TGTGCCTGGAGTGTAAATAAGGACAGACAATACTTC	CAWSVNKDRQYF
TRBV27	TRBD2	NA	TRBJ2-7	TGTGCCAGCAGTTTTCGGGGGGTGGATTCTCTCGAGCAGTACTTC	CASSFRGVDSLEQYF
TRBV6-1	NA	NA	TRBJ1-5	TGTGCCAGCAGTGACAACCAGGTTAGCAATCAGCCCCAGCATTTT	CASSDNQVSNQPQHF
TRBV7-9	NA	NA	TRBJ2-7	TGTGCCAGCAGCTTAGCGCACTCAAAAGTCTACGAGCAGTACTTC	CASSLAHSKVYEQYF
TRBV28	TRBD2	NA	TRBJ2-7	TGTGCCAGCACCCCTTTTAGGACTAGAGTCGAGCAGTACTTC	CASTPFRTRVEQYF
TRBV27	NA	NA	TRBJ2-1	TGTGCCAGCAGTTTAGGGACGGGTGAGCAGTTCTTC	CASSLGTGEQFF
TRBV7-2	NA	NA	TRBJ2-7	TGTGCCAGCAGCTCGTCGGTCGGGCAGTACTTC	CASSSSVGQYF
TRBV27	NA	NA	TRBJ1-3	TGTGCCAGCAGTTTATTGGGAGAGGGAAACACCATATATTTT	CASSLLGEGNTIYF
TRBV18	NA	NA	TRBJ2-7	TGTGCCAGCTCACCGCCAGGGCGCTCCTACGAGCAGTACTTC	CASSPPGRSYEQYF
TRBV18	TRBD1	NA	TRBJ2-5	TGTGCCAGCTCACTTAGGGGGCTGGGGAGACAAGAGACCCAGTACTTC	CASSLRGLGRQETQYF
TRBV6-1	TRBD1	NA	TRBJ2-2	TGTGCCAGAGGGGGCGCCAACACCGGGGAGCTGTTTTTT	CARGGANTGELFF
TRBV7-2	NA	NA	TRBJ2-7	TGTGCCAGCGGCAGAGGGGCTAGCGCAAACTACGAGCAGTACTTC	CASGRGASANYEQYF
TRBV9	TRBD1	few	TRBJ2-3	TGTGCCAGCAGGGCGACAGGGTCTGATACGCAGTATTTT	CASRATGSDTQYF